These T cell receptor beta chains were read from a single sample in a study of T-cell reconstitution after alpha-beta-depleted transplantation in children. TCRdb recomputed calls from the PCR reads with MiXCR, one row per CDR3 protein. The sample consists of about 460,000 distinct CDR3 sequences, around 12% of them appearing once. Sample: PBMCs from the stem cell graft donor, taken from the stem cell graft. All receptors come from a human donor who donated a stem cell graft to a child with combined immunodeficiency. Each CDR3 is given with its conserved first and last residue. The D gene is left open where the match is weak. Clone size is shown for a subset of rows, as once, few, many or a class of expanded clone.

many,TRBV7-3,TRBD1,TRBJ2-1,CASSLGQVRSYDEQFF,TGTGCCAGCAGCTTAGGACAGGTTAGATCGTACGATGAGCAGTTCTTC
-,TRBV9,-,TRBJ1-1,CASRGGSGTEAFF,TGTGCCAGCAGGGGGGGGTCTGGGACTGAAGCTTTCTTT
-,TRBV20-1,TRBD2,TRBJ2-3,CSARVRRGATDTQYF,TGCAGTGCTAGAGTGCGGCGGGGGGCCACAGATACGCAGTATTTT
many,TRBV20-1,TRBD2,TRBJ2-1,CSARAGTPSVEQFF,TGCAGTGCCAGAGCGGGGACTCCAAGCGTTGAGCAGTTCTTC
-,TRBV4-2,TRBD1,TRBJ2-7,CASSRDSVYEQYF,TGTGCCAGCAGCCGGGACAGTGTCTACGAGCAGTACTTC
-,TRBV12-3/TRBV12-4,TRBD2,TRBJ2-1,CASSNRGGHEQFF,TGTGCCAGCAGTAACCGGGGGGGGCATGAGCAGTTCTTC
-,TRBV10-2,-,TRBJ2-1,CASSETSYDEQFF,TGCGCCAGCAGTGAGACTAGTTATGATGAGCAGTTCTTC
few,TRBV18,TRBD2,TRBJ2-2,CASSPTNLAGSNTGELFF,TGTGCCAGCTCACCGACAAATCTAGCGGGATCGAACACCGGGGAGCTGTTTTTT
many,TRBV25-1,-,TRBJ2-1,CASSELLGANEQFF,TGTGCCAGCAGTGAGTTATTGGGGGCGAATGAGCAGTTCTTC
many,TRBV7-9,-,TRBJ1-3,CASSLGSSGNTIYF,TGTGCCAGCAGCTTAGGCAGCTCTGGAAACACCATATATTTT
-,TRBV24-1,TRBD1,TRBJ2-3,CATSEGLQGWGPDTQYF,TGTGCCACCAGTGAAGGCCTACAGGGGTGGGGGCCAGATACGCAGTATTTT
few,TRBV7-2,TRBD1,TRBJ2-7,CASSRQGARTYEQYF,TGTGCCAGCAGTAGACAGGGGGCGAGAACCTACGAGCAGTACTTC
few,TRBV27,-,TRBJ2-7,CASSDHWPGEQYF,TGTGCCAGCAGCGACCATTGGCCCGGAGAGCAGTACTTC
many,TRBV6-1,-,TRBJ2-7,CASSGGHSGYEQYF,TGTGCCAGCAGTGGGGGGCACAGCGGCTACGAGCAGTACTTC
-,TRBV20-1,TRBD1,TRBJ2-3,CSAREYPGQGSSHTDTQYF,TGCAGTGCTAGAGAGTACCCCGGACAGGGTTCCAGTCATACAGATACGCAGTATTTT
-,TRBV7-3,TRBD1,TRBJ2-1,CASSLNTGVFYNEQFF,TGTGCCAGCAGCTTAAATACAGGGGTTTTCTACAATGAGCAGTTCTTC
-,TRBV12-3/TRBV12-4,TRBD1,TRBJ1-6,CASSWGGQGIRALHF,TGTGCCAGCAGCTGGGGGGGACAGGGCATACGGGCCCTCCACTTT
few,TRBV6-2/TRBV6-3,TRBD2,TRBJ2-7,CASTPLAGAGEQYF,TGTGCCAGCACCCCACTAGCGGGAGCGGGCGAGCAGTACTTC
many,TRBV5-5,-,TRBJ2-2,CASRGNTGELFF,TGTGCCAGCAGAGGGAACACCGGGGAGCTGTTTTTT
-,TRBV28,-,TRBJ1-5,CASSPRGQPQHF,TGTGCCAGCAGCCCCCGGGGTCAGCCCCAGCATTTT
-,TRBV10-3,-,TRBJ2-5,CAISTAGETQYF,TGTGCCATCAGTACCGCGGGGGAGACCCAGTACTTC
-,TRBV27,-,TRBJ2-2,CASTKPGTVNTGELFF,TGTGCCAGCACCAAGCCAGGGACCGTGAACACCGGGGAGCTGTTTTTT
few,TRBV9,TRBD1,TRBJ2-7,CASSAIQGAGLYEQYF,TGTGCCAGCAGCGCAATACAGGGGGCCGGTCTGTACGAGCAGTACTTC
few,TRBV5-1,TRBD1,TRBJ1-1,CASSVTGTGSTEAFF,TGCGCCAGCAGCGTCACCGGGACAGGGAGCACTGAAGCTTTCTTT
few,TRBV27,TRBD1,TRBJ2-5,CASSFLGQGQETQYF,TGTGCCAGCAGTTTCCTGGGACAGGGACAAGAGACCCAGTACTTC
few,TRBV5-5,TRBD1,TRBJ1-5,CASSLQIGTGLNQPQHF,TGTGCCAGCAGCTTGCAGATCGGGACAGGTCTCAATCAGCCCCAGCATTTT
-,TRBV6-4,-,TRBJ2-1,CASSDFGTNRRNEQFF,TGTGCCAGCAGTGACTTTGGGACAAATCGCCGCAATGAGCAGTTCTTC
-,TRBV20-1,-,TRBJ1-3,CSAADRTGNTIYF,TGCAGTGCGGCCGACAGGACTGGAAACACCATATATTTT
many,TRBV5-5,-,TRBJ2-7,CASSSPGPGYEQYF,TGTGCCAGCAGCTCACCGGGACCAGGGTACGAGCAGTACTTC
few,TRBV7-7,TRBD2,TRBJ2-3,CASSLQSGRSDTQYF,TGTGCCAGCAGCCTCCAGAGCGGGAGATCGGATACGCAGTATTTT
few,TRBV4-3,-,TRBJ2-1,CASSQDSINEQFF,TGCGCCAGCAGCCAAGATAGTATCAATGAGCAGTTCTTC
-,TRBV12-3/TRBV12-4,-,TRBJ2-7,CASSPPTGSHEQYF,TGTGCCAGCAGTCCACCAACAGGGTCGCACGAGCAGTACTTC
-,TRBV13,TRBD2,TRBJ2-1,CACSSRGTSGRAYNEQFF,TGTGCCTGCAGCTCGAGGGGGACTAGCGGGAGGGCCTACAATGAGCAGTTCTTC
many,TRBV5-8,-,TRBJ2-5,CASSLRQYQETQYF,TGTGCCAGCAGCTTGAGGCAGTACCAAGAGACCCAGTACTTC
many,TRBV12-3/TRBV12-4,-,TRBJ2-4,CASGSQELAKNIQYF,TGTGCCAGCGGGTCACAGGAGTTAGCCAAAAACATTCAGTACTTC
-,TRBV7-3,TRBD1,TRBJ2-5,CASSPGQGTETQYF,TGTGCCAGCAGCCCGGGACAGGGGACAGAGACCCAGTACTTC
-,TRBV20-1,TRBD1,TRBJ2-2,CSARPPDRGDTGELFF,TGCAGTGCTAGACCTCCCGACAGGGGTGACACCGGGGAGCTGTTTTTT
many,TRBV25-1,-,TRBJ2-3,CASSEFSLTDTQYF,TGTGCCAGCAGTGAATTTAGCCTCACAGATACGCAGTATTTT
many,TRBV12-3/TRBV12-4,-,TRBJ2-3,CASQPGVWGTDTQYF,TGTGCCAGCCAACCAGGGGTGTGGGGCACAGATACGCAGTATTTT
few,TRBV5-5,TRBD2,TRBJ2-3,CATSPGTTLTDTQYF,TGTGCCACCAGCCCGGGGACTACACTCACAGATACGCAGTATTTT
few,TRBV6-1,TRBD2,TRBJ2-3,CASRRSGGAIDTQYF,TGTGCCAGCAGAAGAAGCGGGGGGGCTATAGATACGCAGTATTTT
-,TRBV11-1,TRBD1,TRBJ2-2,CASSTSLMTGVGGTGELFF,TGTGCCAGCAGCACCAGCTTGATGACAGGGGTTGGTGGCACCGGGGAGCTGTTTTTT
many,TRBV25-1,-,TRBJ2-4,CASSAPGVGKNIQYF,TGTGCCAGCAGTGCTCCAGGGGTGGGCAAAAACATTCAGTACTTC
-,TRBV5-1,TRBD1,TRBJ2-7,CASSSGQVGEQYF,TGCGCCAGCAGCTCGGGACAGGTGGGCGAGCAGTACTTC
-,TRBV19,TRBD1,TRBJ1-3,CASSSYRDRGYNTIYF,TGTGCCAGTAGTTCCTACCGGGACAGGGGCTATAACACCATATATTTT
-,TRBV9,TRBD2,TRBJ2-1,CASSVLAGGYDEQFF,TGTGCCAGCAGCGTACTAGCGGGAGGTTACGATGAGCAGTTCTTC
-,TRBV28,TRBD1,TRBJ2-7,CASSSDRADYEQYF,TGTGCCAGCAGTTCGGACAGGGCTGACTACGAGCAGTACTTC
-,TRBV21-1,-,TRBJ2-3,CASSKGVSYVTFTDTQYF,TGTGCCAGCAGCAAAGGGGTCTCTTACGTAACTTTCACAGATACGCAGTATTTT
few,TRBV5-1,-,TRBJ2-5,CASSLTTVETQYF,TGCGCCAGCAGCTTGACAACAGTAGAGACCCAGTACTTC
many,TRBV6-2/TRBV6-3,TRBD1,TRBJ1-1,CASRTPGQVPPEAFF,TGTGCCAGCAGGACACCGGGACAGGTCCCTCCTGAAGCTTTCTTT
few,TRBV7-9,-,TRBJ1-4,CASSLIGVGEKLFF,TGTGCCAGCAGCTTAATCGGGGTCGGGGAAAAACTGTTTTTT